This is a list of T cell receptor beta chains from one sample in a study of identical twins. A single record per CDR3 protein comes from TCRdb applying MiXCR to the 5' RACE reads. Among about 720,000 distinct CDR3 sequences listed, 8.5% to 9.5% were seen once. These data were also filed under a second study, of yellow fever vaccine responses in identical twins.

The material sequenced was PBMCs. All receptors derive from a woman between 18 and 29 years old in good health. The CDR3 runs from the conserved cysteine through the conserved F or W. D genes are given only for firm matches. Only part of the rows carry a size: once, few, many, or a class if the clone is expanded.

j_call: TRBJ2-5; clone_size: many; d_call: TRBD2; v_call: TRBV6-5; cdr3_aa: CASSYSAGGPETQYF; cdr3_nt: TGTGCCAGCAGTTACTCAGCGGGGGGGCCAGAGACCCAGTACTTC
j_call: TRBJ2-4; clone_size: once; d_call: .; v_call: TRBV19; cdr3_aa: CATLGVRDIQYF; cdr3_nt: TGTGCCACTCTGGGAGTTCGAGACATTCAGTACTTC
j_call: TRBJ2-7; clone_size: many; d_call: .; v_call: TRBV24-1; cdr3_aa: CATSGSSYEQYF; cdr3_nt: TGTGCCACCAGTGGAAGCTCCTACGAGCAGTACTTC
j_call: TRBJ2-5; clone_size: few; d_call: .; v_call: TRBV24-1; cdr3_aa: CATSDFPFPRTETQYF; cdr3_nt: TGTGCCACCAGTGATTTTCCGTTTCCTAGGACAGAGACCCAGTACTTC
j_call: TRBJ2-5; clone_size: few; d_call: .; v_call: TRBV29-1; cdr3_aa: CSPRDSETQYF; cdr3_nt: TGCAGCCCACGGGACTCTGAGACCCAGTACTTC
j_call: TRBJ2-2; clone_size: .; d_call: .; v_call: TRBV6-2/TRBV6-3; cdr3_aa: CASSYMRSNTGELFF; cdr3_nt: TGTGCCAGCAGTTACATGCGGAGCAACACCGGGGAGCTGTTTTTT
j_call: TRBJ2-6; clone_size: .; d_call: TRBD2; v_call: TRBV6-1; cdr3_aa: CATDRREVGGANVLTF; cdr3_nt: TGTGCCACCGACCGGCGGGAGGTCGGTGGGGCCAACGTCCTGACTTTC
j_call: TRBJ2-2; clone_size: few; d_call: .; v_call: TRBV6-2/TRBV6-3; cdr3_aa: CASSQPRGPGQALDTGELFF; cdr3_nt: TGTGCCAGCAGCCAACCACGGGGTCCAGGGCAAGCGTTGGACACCGGGGAGCTGTTTTTT
j_call: TRBJ2-1; clone_size: few; d_call: .; v_call: TRBV2; cdr3_aa: CASRGGEQFF; cdr3_nt: TGTGCCAGCCGGGGCGGTGAGCAGTTCTTC
j_call: TRBJ1-2; clone_size: .; d_call: .; v_call: TRBV4-3; cdr3_aa: CASSQDGSREGGYGYTF; cdr3_nt: TGCGCCAGCAGCCAAGATGGGTCCAGGGAAGGGGGCTATGGCTACACCTTC
j_call: TRBJ2-1; clone_size: many; d_call: .; v_call: TRBV4-3; cdr3_aa: CASSHNGEGNEQFF; cdr3_nt: TGCGCCAGCAGCCATAATGGCGAGGGCAATGAGCAGTTCTTC